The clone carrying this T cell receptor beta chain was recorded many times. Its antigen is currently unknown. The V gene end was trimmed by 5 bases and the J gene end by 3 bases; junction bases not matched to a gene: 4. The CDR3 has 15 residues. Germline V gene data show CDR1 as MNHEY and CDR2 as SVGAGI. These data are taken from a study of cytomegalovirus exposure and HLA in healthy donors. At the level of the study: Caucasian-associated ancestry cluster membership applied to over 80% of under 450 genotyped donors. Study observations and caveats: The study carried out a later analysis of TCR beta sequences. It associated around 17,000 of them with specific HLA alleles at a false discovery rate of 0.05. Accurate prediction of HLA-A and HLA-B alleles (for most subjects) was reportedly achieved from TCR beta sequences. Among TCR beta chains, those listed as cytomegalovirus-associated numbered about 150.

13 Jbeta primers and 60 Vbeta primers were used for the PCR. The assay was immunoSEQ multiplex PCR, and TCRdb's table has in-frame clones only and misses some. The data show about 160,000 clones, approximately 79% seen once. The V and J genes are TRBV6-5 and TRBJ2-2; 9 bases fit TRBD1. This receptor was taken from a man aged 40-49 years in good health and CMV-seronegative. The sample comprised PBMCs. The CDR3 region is CASSPGQGHTGELFF. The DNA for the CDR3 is TGTGCCAGCAGTCCGGGACAGGGTCACACCGGGGAGCTGTTTTTT.